The 23 T cell receptor beta chains below come from one sample, sequenced in a study of T cells expressing NK-cell markers (TCRdb year 2020). The method behind the library was 5' RACE. For sequencing, an Illumina HiSeq 2000 was employed. TCRdb reprocessed the reads; each CDR3 protein sequence makes one entry, and DNA is unavailable. The table held for this sample gives 200,000 to 300,000 distinct CDR3 sequences. The ten largest clones take up approximately 0.41% of the sample. The sequenced sample was blood T cells: a sorted CD56 or NKG2C T cell subset, CD4+ or CD8+ T cells, or bulk PBMC T cells (not recorded which). These receptors were obtained from a man younger than 35 in good health. Donor details come from another sample of the same person, matched by shared clones.

CDR3 residues: CASSLIGAGGTTDTQYF. This chain joins TRBV11-3 and TRBJ2-3; TCRdb gives TRBD2 as the D gene, but with no DNA this cannot be confirmed. This CDR3 has 17 residues. Germline CDR1 SGHNT, CDR2 YENEEA.

This chain joins TRBV29-1 and TRBJ1-1; TCRdb designates TRBD1, a call that cannot be tested without DNA. This CDR3 is 13 amino acids long. Per germline, CDR1 SQVTM and CDR2 ANQGSEA. CDR3 residues: CSVGQGVRTEAFF.

The V call is TRBV15, the J call TRBJ2-6; TCRdb picks TRBD1, but there is no DNA to check that call. Germline V lookup: CDR1 LNHNV, CDR2 YYDKDF (reference sequence). The CDR3 totals 18 residues. Here the CDR3 reads CATSREGRITSGANVLTF.

V is TRBV20-1 and J is TRBJ2-5; TCRdb calls TRBD1, which cannot be checked without DNA. Germline-derived CDR1 and CDR2 are DFQATT and SNEGSKA (reference sequence). The CDR3 extends over 15 amino acids. The CDR3 here is CSALTGGWDQETQYF.

The rearrangement joins TRBV7-9 to TRBJ2-5; no DNA is available, so the TRBD1 call from TCRdb remains unchecked. The CDR3 covers 14 residues. Germline CDR1 reads SEHNR; CDR2 reads FQNEAQ (reference sequence). The CDR3 protein is CASSSSPILQTQYF. Based on the CDR3 plus reference TRBV7-9 and TRBJ2-5, the full variable domain is DTGVSQNPRHKITKRGQNVTFRCDPISEHNRLYWYRQTLGQGPEFLTYFQNEAQLEKSRLLSDRFSAERPKGSFSTLEIQRTEQGDSAMYLCASSSSPILQTQYFGPGTRLLVL.

The J gene is TRBJ1-4, the V gene TRBV7-2; TCRdb reports TRBD1, a call that lacks DNA to check it against. Germline values: CDR1 SGHTA, CDR2 FQGNSA. The CDR3 loop spans 14 amino acids. This CDR3 reads CASSFRDSPTKLFF.

The J gene is TRBJ2-1, the V gene TRBV3-1; TCRdb's D gene call, TRBD2, goes unchecked for lack of DNA. In germline, CDR1 is LGHDT, CDR2 YNNKEL (reference sequence). This CDR3 contains 16 residues. The CDR3: CASSPSGGLAVNEQFF.

This chain connects TRBV12-3 or TRBV12-4 to TRBJ1-4. This CDR3 has 13 residues. The CDR3 reads CASSSRQGEKLFF.

This chain uses TRBV28 with TRBJ2-3; the TCRdb D gene call, TRBD2, has no DNA to confirm it. This CDR3 is 13 amino acids long. Germline V gene lookup returns CDR1 MDHEN and CDR2 SYDVKM. The CDR3 loop reads CASYAGSTDTQYF.

The rearrangement joins TRBV27 to TRBJ2-6. Germline lookup yields CDR1 MNHEY and CDR2 SMNVEV (reference sequence). The CDR3 loop spans 15 amino acids. The CDR3 spells CASSMASSGANVLTF.

The CDR3 loop is CSGRISGGTDTQYF. The chain uses TRBV29-1 and TRBJ2-3; TCRdb's D call of TRBD2 is untestable without DNA. Germline CDR1 reads SQVTM; CDR2 reads ANQGSEA. This CDR3 spans 14 amino acids.

J is TRBJ2-1 and V is TRBV11-2; TCRdb gives TRBD2 as the D gene, but with no DNA this cannot be confirmed. Germline V gives CDR1 SGHAT, CDR2 FQNNGV. The length of the CDR3 is 14 residues. CDR3 loop: CASSFPGLENEQFF.

The chain joins TRBV2 to TRBJ2-1; as DNA is missing, the TRBD1 call by TCRdb cannot be tested. The CDR3 is made up of 14 amino acids. Looked up from germline, CDR1 is SNHLY and CDR2 is FYNNEI. CDR3 amino acids: CASSAQGTYNEQFF.

This chain joins TRBV20-1 and TRBJ2-7; TCRdb outputs TRBD2, but without DNA this stays unchecked. The CDR3 consists of 13 residues. The germline gives CDR1 DFQATT, CDR2 SNEGSKA (reference sequence). This CDR3 is CSARGRLAGLQYF.

CDR3 loop: CASRPLAGPYEQYF. The V call is TRBV2, the J call TRBJ2-7; TCRdb calls TRBD2, which cannot be checked without DNA. Germline-derived CDR1 and CDR2 are SNHLY and FYNNEI. The CDR3 has 14 amino acids. Complete variable domain (other parts from reference TRBV2 and TRBJ2-7): EPEVTQTPSHQVTQMGQEVILRCVPISNHLYFYWYRQILGQKVEFLVSFYNNEISEKSEIFDDQFSVERPDGSNFTLKIRSTKLEDSAMYFCASRPLAGPYEQYFGPGTRLTVT.

V is TRBV24-1 and J is TRBJ2-2; the TCRdb call, TRBD2, lacks DNA for checking. Germline lookup yields CDR1 KGHDR and CDR2 SFDVKD. This CDR3 spans 16 amino acids. CDR3 loop: CATSDWTREGTGELFF.

This chain uses TRBV9 with TRBJ2-1; TCRdb gives TRBD2 as the D gene, but with no DNA this cannot be confirmed. CDR3 length: 16 amino acids. Germline lookup yields CDR1 SGDLS and CDR2 YYNGEE. The CDR3 reads CASSVAPGLAGGEQFF.

The chain uses TRBV6-1 and TRBJ2-7. In germline, CDR1 is MNHNS, CDR2 SASEGT. The CDR3 is 13 residues long. CDR3 residues: CASSVGSTYEQYF.

This chain joins TRBV12-5 and TRBJ2-7. Germline V gene data show CDR1 as LGHNT and CDR2 as FRNRAP. The CDR3 is 12 residues long. This chain's CDR3 is CASGVGIYEQYF. Using reference TRBV12-5 and TRBJ2-7 for the parts outside the CDR3, the full variable domain is DARVTQTPRHKVTEMGQEVTMRCQPILGHNTVFWYRQTMMQGLELLAYFRNRAPLDDSGMPKDRFSAEMPDATLATLKIQPSEPRDSAVYFCASGVGIYEQYFGPGTRLTVT.

This chain links TRBV10-2 with TRBJ1-2; TCRdb names TRBD1, which stays unverified in the absence of DNA. The CDR3 has 13 amino acids. The germline V gene encodes CDR1 WSHSY and CDR2 SAAADI. CDR3 sequence reads: CASSEWGIYGYTF.

The chain has TRBV12-3 or TRBV12-4 and TRBJ2-4; no DNA is available, so the TRBD1 call from TCRdb remains unchecked. This CDR3 has 15 residues. The CDR3 sequence is CASRPRGQGRSIQYF.

V is TRBV19 and J is TRBJ2-5; TCRdb calls TRBD1, which cannot be checked without DNA. The germline V gene has CDR1 LNHDA and CDR2 SQIVND (reference sequence). The CDR3 is made up of 16 amino acids. The CDR3 region is CASSILRTDTQETQYF.

The rearrangement uses TRBV12-3 or TRBV12-4 and TRBJ2-1. This CDR3 has 12 residues. CDR3 region: CASSKTGNEQFF.